These 26 T cell receptor beta chains came from one sample sequenced in a study of early stage breast cancer tumors (dated by TCRdb to 2016 to 2017). The method behind the library was the immunoSEQ multiplex PCR assay. Sourced from immuneACCESS, this table was stored by TCRdb with only in-frame sequences that have V and J called. A share of the clones is absent; for the studies checked, an unresolved V gene accounts for under half, and the remainder has no known explanation. In all, the sample holds about 5,400 clones, and 65% to 80% of those were seen once. The leading ten clones occupy around 10% of the sample. The sample comprised breast tumor tissue. These receptors were taken from a person between 55 and 69 years old with breast cancer.

This chain links TRBV11-3 with TRBJ1-5; D ambiguous. CDR3 length equals 14 residues. V lost 5 bases to trimming and J lost 4 bases, with 12 bases between them. CDR1 SGHNT and CDR2 YENEEA come from the germline V gene. The CDR3 sequence is CASSLGGSNQPQHF. CDR3 sequence (DNA): TGTGCCAGCAGCCTAGGAGGGTCGAATCAGCCCCAGCATTTT.

V and J are TRBV11-3 and TRBJ1-1; D not resolved. There are 14 residues in the CDR3. The germline gives CDR1 SGHNT, CDR2 YENEEA. The V end was cut by 1 base, the J end by 1 base, with 7 bases between. CDR3 bases: TGTGCCAGCAGCTTAGGTTCATGGAACACTGAAGCTTTCTTT. Its protein product is CASSLGSWNTEAFF.

The chain is built from TRBV18 and TRBJ2-2; perhaps TRBD2 as D (5 bases). CDR3 size: 16 residues. The germline V gene encodes CDR1 KGHSH and CDR2 LQKENI. The V end was cut by 0 bases, the J end by 2 bases, with 10 bases between. CDR3 loop: CASSPPTGKNTGELFF. CDR3 in DNA: TGTGCCAGCTCACCACCAACCGGGAAAAACACCGGGGAGCTGTTTTTT.

The chain employs TRBV5-5 and TRBJ1-1; 7 bases align to TRBD1. The CDR3 has 14 residues. V shed 2 bases, J shed 4 bases, and the junction held 5 bases outside the gene matches. Germline CDR1 and CDR2: SGHKS and YYEKEE (reference sequence). CDR3: CASSLDRAATEAFF. Written as DNA, the CDR3 is TGTGCCAGCAGCTTAGACAGGGCGGCCACTGAAGCTTTCTTT.

V and J are TRBV10-3 and TRBJ2-3; TRBD1 matches at 10 bases. The CDR3 covers 20 residues. After removal of 3 bases from V and 0 bases from J, the junction contained 15 bases not matched to a gene. The germline V gene encodes CDR1 ENHRY and CDR2 SYGVKD. CDR3 loop: CAISDPGRQGAIQSTDTQYF. DNA of the CDR3: TGTGCCATCAGTGATCCGGGGAGACAGGGGGCAATCCAGAGCACAGATACGCAGTATTTT.

The rearrangement joins TRBV4-2 to TRBJ2-7; D is perhaps TRBD2 (6 bases). Germline V lookup: CDR1 LGHNA, CDR2 YNFKEQ. This CDR3 comprises 14 residues. V lost 3 bases, J lost 2 bases, and 11 bases lay in between. The CDR3 region is CASSHNAGTYEQYF. The CDR3 DNA reads TGTGCCAGCAGCCACAATGCGGGGACCTACGAGCAGTACTTC.

This chain joins TRBV2 and TRBJ2-7; TRBD1 matches at 9 bases. Germline CDR1 is SNHLY and CDR2 is FYNNEI. The CDR3 has 14 amino acids. V gave up 6 bases and J gave up 2 bases; unmatched junction bases: 5. CDR3 nucleotides: TGTGCCAGCAGGGACAGGGGCCATACCTACGAGCAGTACTTC. Its protein product is CASRDRGHTYEQYF.

This clone was counted once. The chain recombines TRBV6-5 with TRBJ2-7; D is possibly TRBD2 (5 bases). Trimming stripped 2 bases from V and 4 bases from J, with 12 bases between. The CDR3 spans 14 residues. Germline-derived CDR1 and CDR2 are MNHEY and SVGAGI. The CDR3 loop reads CASSYGLGDYEQYF. CDR3 nucleotide sequence: TGTGCCAGCAGTTACGGTCTCGGGGATTACGAGCAGTACTTC.

This rearrangement joins TRBV18 to TRBJ1-1; a weak D match, TRBD1 (5 bases). CDR1 KGHSH and CDR2 LQKENI come from the germline V gene. Trimming removed 5 bases from V and 1 base from J, with 8 bases in between. This CDR3 region has 13 residues. The CDR3 here is CASSEQANTEAFF. In DNA, the CDR3 is TGTGCCAGCTCAGAACAGGCGAACACTGAAGCTTTCTTT.

The V call is TRBV4-1, the J call TRBJ2-1; 11 bases map to TRBD2. This CDR3 contains 16 residues. From germline, CDR1 is MGHRA and CDR2 YSYEKL. V shed 0 bases and J 10 bases; nucleotides not matched to a gene: 8. CDR3 DNA: TGCGCCAGCAGCCAAGATCTAGCGGGGGGCCACGGAGAGCAGTTCTTC. This translates into CASSQDLAGGHGEQFF.

This clone was recorded a few times. Here the CDR3 DNA reads TGTGCCAGCAGCACCGGCGGGGAGCTGTTTTTT. Its translation: CASSTGGELFF. The rearrangement links TRBV7-3 to TRBJ2-2; D uncertain. Trimming took off 5 bases at V and 7 bases at J, with 5 bases between the two ends. The germline V gene encodes CDR1 SGHTA and CDR2 FQGTGA. The CDR3 totals 11 residues.

J is TRBJ2-3 and V is TRBV6-1; D gene unclear. Trimming took off 4 bases at V and 0 bases at J, with 8 bases between the two ends. Germline CDR1 MNHNS, CDR2 SASEGT. The CDR3 contains 14 residues. The CDR3 region is CASSVQESTDTQYF. CDR3 bases: TGTGCCAGCAGTGTACAAGAAAGCACAGATACGCAGTATTTT.

This clone occurred a few times. The V gene is TRBV27, the J gene TRBJ1-6, with 10 bases aligning to TRBD1. The germline V gene encodes CDR1 MNHEY and CDR2 SMNVEV (reference sequence). The CDR3 is 18 residues long. V was clipped by 8 bases and J by 8 bases; unmatched bases: 18. The CDR3 region is CASGPTGGSLILDSPLHF. In DNA, the CDR3 is TGTGCCAGCGGGCCGACAGGGGGCAGTCTTATATTGGATTCACCCCTCCACTTT.

This rearrangement joins TRBV19 to TRBJ2-7; weak D call: TRBD2 (6 bases). The CDR3 spans 13 residues. Germline CDR1 LNHDA, CDR2 SQIVND (reference sequence). Trimming removed 5 bases at V and 3 bases at J, with 11 bases between. CDR3 loop: CASSPGLVYEQYF. CDR3 sequence (DNA): TGTGCCAGTAGTCCGGGACTGGTCTACGAGCAGTACTTC.

The V and J genes are TRBV28 and TRBJ2-3; TRBD1 might be the D (5 bases). Germline values: CDR1 MDHEN, CDR2 SYDVKM. The CDR3 contains 13 residues. V lost 6 bases and J 4 bases, leaving 11 bases between the germline ends. The CDR3 DNA reads TGTGCCAGCAGACAACAAGGGGCAGATACGCAGTATTTT. Protein sequence: CASRQQGADTQYF.

This clone showed up just a few times. The gene calls are TRBV4-1 and TRBJ1-2; D not resolved. This CDR3 region has 15 residues. Looked up from germline, CDR1 is MGHRA and CDR2 is YSYEKL. V gave up 0 bases and J gave up 3 bases, with 11 bases separating them. For the CDR3, the DNA is TGCGCCAGCAGCCAAGATCTTGCAGGCCACTATGGCTACACCTTC. As protein: CASSQDLAGHYGYTF.

CDR3 protein: CASSEARYPSYEQYF. CDR3 bases: TGTGCCAGCAGTGAAGCGCGGTATCCTTCCTACGAGCAGTACTTC. The V gene is TRBV2, the J gene TRBJ2-7, with D unresolved. This CDR3 has 15 residues. Trimming stripped 0 bases from V and 1 base from J, with 10 bases between. Germline V gives CDR1 SNHLY, CDR2 FYNNEI.

The chain couples TRBV27 to TRBJ1-1, with a tentative D call TRBD1 (6 bases). The CDR3 is 15 residues long. Germline CDR1 MNHEY, CDR2 SMNVEV (reference sequence). Trimming removed 6 bases from V and 0 bases from J, with 14 bases in between. This chain's CDR3 is CASSDGGGVNTEAFF. CDR3 in DNA: TGTGCCAGCAGCGACGGAGGGGGTGTGAACACTGAAGCTTTCTTT.

The chain couples TRBV11-3 to TRBJ1-1; D gene unclear. The germline V gene encodes CDR1 SGHNT and CDR2 YENEEA. This CDR3 spans 15 amino acids. Between the trimmed V and J ends, which lost 2 bases and 1 base, there was a span of 11 bases. The CDR3 here is CASSLYRGKNTEAFF. The CDR3 nucleotides read TGTGCCAGCAGCTTATACAGAGGAAAGAACACTGAAGCTTTCTTT.

As concerns this clone: Mismatch with germline at one junction end may stem from a read error. CDR3 in amino acids: CASRGTSNEQYF. CDR3 DNA: TGTGCCAGCAGGGGTACCTCCAACGAGCAGTACTTC. The chain recombines TRBV2 with TRBJ2-7; D call uncertain. This CDR3 region has 12 residues. Germline V gene lookup returns CDR1 SNHLY and CDR2 FYNNEI. The complete variable domain, with remaining parts taken from reference TRBV2 and TRBJ2-7, reads EPEVTQTPSHQVTQMGQEVILRCVPISNHLYFYWYRQILGQKVEFLVSFYNNEISEKSEIFDDQFSVERPDGSNFTLKIRSTKLEDSAMYFCASRGTSNEQYFGPGTRLTVT.

V usage is TRBV29-1 and J usage is TRBJ2-7; TRBD1 matches 9 bases. This CDR3 spans 14 amino acids. Trimming cost V 7 bases and J 2 bases; bases outside gene matches: 9. Germline CDR1 SQVTM, CDR2 ANQGSEA. The CDR3 here is CSGTLGQGAYEQYF. The CDR3, as DNA: TGCAGCGGAACTTTGGGACAGGGAGCCTACGAGCAGTACTTC.

This sequence joins TRBV6-4 and TRBJ1-1; D might be TRBD1 (6 bases). This CDR3 is 14 amino acids long. CDR1 is MRHNA, CDR2 SNTAGT, per germline. The germline V and J ends were trimmed by 5 bases and 1 base, with 11 bases remaining between them. Written as DNA, the CDR3 is TGTGCCAGCAGTCCCGGGGGGGCGAACACTGAAGCTTTCTTT. Amino acid sequence: CASSPGGANTEAFF.

The chain recombines TRBV5-1 with TRBJ2-1; 13 bases fit TRBD2. This CDR3 is built from 16 residues. The junction had 4 bases not matched to a gene; V was cut back by 3 bases and J by 4 bases. The germline V gene has CDR1 SGHRS and CDR2 YFSETQ. The CDR3 loop reads CASSSRTSGSYNEQFF. The CDR3 bases are TGCGCCAGCAGCTCCCGGACTAGCGGGAGTTACAATGAGCAGTTCTTC.

This clone was observed once. This chain connects TRBV30 to TRBJ2-1; D is unresolved. Trimming removed 3 bases at V and 8 bases at J, with 11 bases between. CDR3 size: 12 residues. Per germline, CDR1 GTSNPN and CDR2 SVGIG (reference sequence). The CDR3 loop is CAWRADRHEQFF. The CDR3, as DNA: TGTGCCTGGAGGGCAGACCGCCATGAGCAGTTCTTC.

In this sample, this clone turned up a few times. The chain has TRBV29-1 and TRBJ1-1; 7 nucleotides align to TRBD1. CDR3 length: 13 residues. Germline loops: CDR1 SQVTM, CDR2 ANQGSEA. The V segment lost 4 bases and the J segment 4 bases; nucleotides outside the gene matches: 6. The CDR3 protein is CSVATGRGTEAFF. As DNA, the CDR3 is TGCAGCGTTGCGACAGGGAGGGGCACTGAAGCTTTCTTT.

The V call is TRBV5-4, the J call TRBJ2-5; TRBD2 matches 12 bases. The CDR3 is 15 amino acids. Germline-derived CDR1 and CDR2 are SGHNT and YYREEE (reference sequence). J gave up 4 bases and V 4 bases, and 5 bases lay outside the gene matches. CDR3 loop: CASSQTSGGGETQYF. The CDR3 DNA follows: TGTGCCAGCAGCCAGACTAGCGGGGGAGGAGAGACCCAGTACTTC.